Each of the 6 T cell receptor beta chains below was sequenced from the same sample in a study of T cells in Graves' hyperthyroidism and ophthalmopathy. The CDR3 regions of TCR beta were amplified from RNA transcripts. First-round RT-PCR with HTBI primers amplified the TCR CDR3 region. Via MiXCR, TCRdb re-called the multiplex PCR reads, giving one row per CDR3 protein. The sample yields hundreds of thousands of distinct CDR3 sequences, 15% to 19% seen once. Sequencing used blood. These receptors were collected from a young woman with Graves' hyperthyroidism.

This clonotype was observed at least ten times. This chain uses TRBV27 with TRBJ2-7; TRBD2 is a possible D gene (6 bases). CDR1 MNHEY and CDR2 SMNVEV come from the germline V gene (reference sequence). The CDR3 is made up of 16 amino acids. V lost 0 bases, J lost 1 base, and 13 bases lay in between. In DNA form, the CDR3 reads TGTGCCAGCAGTTTATCTTTAGCGGATCGTTCCTACGAGCAGTACTTC. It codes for CASSLSLADRSYEQYF.

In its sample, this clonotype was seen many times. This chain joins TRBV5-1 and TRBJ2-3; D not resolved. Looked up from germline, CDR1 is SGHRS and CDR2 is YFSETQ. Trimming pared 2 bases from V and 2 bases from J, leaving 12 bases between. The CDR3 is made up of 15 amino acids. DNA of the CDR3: TGCGCCAGCAGCTTTTTCGGACCCAACACAGATACGCAGTATTTT. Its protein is CASSFFGPNTDTQYF. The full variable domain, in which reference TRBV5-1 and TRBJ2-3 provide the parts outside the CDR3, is KAGVTQTPRYLIKTRGQQVTLSCSPISGHRSVSWYQQTPGQGLQFLFEYFSETQRNKGNFPGRFSGRQFSNSRSEMNVSTLELGDSALYLCASSFFGPNTDTQYFGPGTRLTVL.

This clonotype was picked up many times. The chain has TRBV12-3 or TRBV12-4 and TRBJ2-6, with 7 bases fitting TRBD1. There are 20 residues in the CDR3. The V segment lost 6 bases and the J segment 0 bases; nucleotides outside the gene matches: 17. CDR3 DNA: TGTGCCAGCAGCACGCGACAGGGCACGAGAACTACCTCTGGGGCCAACGTCCTGACTTTC. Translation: CASSTRQGTRTTSGANVLTF.

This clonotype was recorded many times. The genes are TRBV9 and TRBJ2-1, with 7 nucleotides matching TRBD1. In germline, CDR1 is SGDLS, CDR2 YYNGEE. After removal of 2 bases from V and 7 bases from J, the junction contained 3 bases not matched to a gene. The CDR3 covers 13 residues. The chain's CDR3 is CASSVTGRNEQFF. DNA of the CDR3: TGTGCCAGCAGCGTGACAGGGCGGAATGAGCAGTTCTTC.

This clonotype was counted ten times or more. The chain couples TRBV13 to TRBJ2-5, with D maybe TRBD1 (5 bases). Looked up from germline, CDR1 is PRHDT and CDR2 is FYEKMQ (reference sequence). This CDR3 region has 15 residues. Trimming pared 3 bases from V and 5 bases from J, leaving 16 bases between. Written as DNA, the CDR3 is TGTGCCAGCAGCTTGGCAGGGTTGGATCTGGAGACCCAGTACTTC. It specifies CASSLAGLDLETQYF.

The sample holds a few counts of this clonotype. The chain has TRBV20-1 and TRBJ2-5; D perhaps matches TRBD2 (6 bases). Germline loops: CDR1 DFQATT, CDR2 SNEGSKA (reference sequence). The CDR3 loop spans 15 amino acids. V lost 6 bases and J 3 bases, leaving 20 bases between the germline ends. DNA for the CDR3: TGCAGTGCCGACCCACTAGCCCCCCTTGAAGAGACCCAGTACTTC. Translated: CSADPLAPLEETQYF.